A single T cell receptor beta chain is shown here with its context. Its antigen has not been determined. No base-level quality is on record; no much larger clone is a single base apart. The collaborating institutions used their own protocols to collect whole blood in K2EDTA tubes. Collaborator samples were shipped for TCRbeta analysis as frozen whole blood, isolated PBMCs, or DNA extracted from either sample type. These data are taken from a study of blood T cell repertoires in COVID-19 (dated by TCRdb to 2020 to 2021). About the investigation overall: The collaborator samples originated in the United States, Italy and Spain and spanned the acute and convalescent phases of COVID-19. Samples were obtained from the ongoing ImmuneRACE study (first 160 participants) and from 1,254 subjects provided by 6 global collaborators. Nearly every sample came with metadata listing a de-identified subject ID, COVID-19 status, age in years and sex. The repertoires were released in a freely available public database meant as a resource for research on the immune response to SARS-CoV-2. Deeply sampled blood TCRbeta repertoires from subjects exposed to, actively infected with, or recovered from COVID-19 were included in the dataset. Where available, HLA class I and class II types were obtained from metadata supplied by the sample provider rather than from assay-based typing. The material from the prospective study consisted of cDNA or gDNA derived from T cells, B-cell-depleted T cells, or PBMCs.

TCRbeta CDR3 regions were amplified from genomic DNA using the immunoSEQ Assay, a bias-controlled multiplex PCR. On the study's bioinformatics: Nucleated cell counts per sample were estimated from amplification of reference gene primers within the assay. To quantify the absolute abundance of each unique TCRbeta CDR3 rearrangement, sequence reads were collapsed and filtered. For each sample, productive Simpson clonality was calculated as the square root of Simpson's diversity index over productive rearrangements. Entries here come from immuneACCESS through TCRdb and include only in-frame sequences with V and J called. Some clones fail to appear in such tables; in the studies checked, an unresolved V gene covers under half of the shortfall, and the cause of the remainder is unknown. V and J calls plus clone size are reproduced from that table; the DNA served to infer D and trimming. In this sample the table shows 30,000 to 50,000 clones, more than 80% of which occur a single time. The ten largest make up about 14% of the sample.

The full study reports these points: How much clinical and demographic metadata was included differed by source and by participant, and the metadata was provided uncurated.

The specimen was peripheral blood. The receptor was derived from a man aged 50-59 years with active or convalescent COVID-19.

For the CDR3, the sequence is CASSPLTGSGNTIYF. The bases are TGTGCCAGCAGTCCCTTGACGGGGTCTGGAAACACCATATATTTT. Recombination connected TRBV27 to TRBJ1-3; the D gene assignment is ambiguous. CDR3 length: 15 amino acids, cysteine to phenylalanine. Only the CDR3 region is kept as DNA, spanning 45 bases read in frame from base 1. V loses 5 bases, J loses 1 base, and the germline ends lie 12 bases apart. According to the germline V gene (reference sequence), CDR1 reads MNHEY and CDR2 reads SMNVEV.